The 10 T cell receptor beta chains given below trace back to one sample, sequenced in a study of shared clonotypes between healthy human individuals. The method was immunoSEQ multiplex PCR; TCRdb's version includes in-frame clones alone and lacks a portion of them. The table records over a million clones, approximately 97% of them present only once. Sequenced material: naive CD4+ T cells sorted from blood. Noted subset: CD45RA+ positively selected. The receptors were sampled from a man aged 25 to 40 in good health.

This chain links TRBV27 with TRBJ1-1; possibly TRBD1 for D (6 bases). The CDR3 covers 16 residues. The ends were cut back, 3 bases at V and 0 bases at J, with 14 bases in the middle. Germline V lookup: CDR1 MNHEY, CDR2 SMNVEV (reference sequence). The CDR3 sequence: CASSLWRGSVNTEAFF. The CDR3 bases are TGTGCCAGCAGTTTGTGGAGGGGGAGTGTGAACACTGAAGCTTTCTTT.

CDR3 nucleotide sequence: TGCGCCAGCAGTGAGATGATGTGGGGACAGGGCTACGAGCAGTACTTC. Amino acids: CASSEMMWGQGYEQYF. This chain links TRBV10-1 with TRBJ2-7; 9 bases map to TRBD1. CDR3 length equals 16 residues. V lost 2 bases to trimming and J lost 3 bases; unmatched junction nucleotides: 8. The germline CDR1 and CDR2 sequences are WNHNN and SYGVQD (reference sequence).

This clone has just one count. This chain links TRBV2 with TRBJ2-1, with TRBD2 identical over 7 bases. V shed 4 bases, J shed 4 bases, and the junction held 4 bases outside the gene matches. CDR3 size: 14 residues. Per the germline V gene, CDR1 is SNHLY and CDR2 is FYNNEI. CDR3: CASSAASGYNEQFF. The CDR3 coding sequence is TGTGCCAGCAGTGCGGCTAGCGGATACAATGAGCAGTTCTTC.

This chain uses TRBV28 with TRBJ2-1, with 11 bases identical to TRBD1. Germline CDR1 is MDHEN and CDR2 is SYDVKM. V lost 4 bases, J lost 5 bases, and 10 bases stayed unmatched. The CDR3 runs to 17 residues. CDR3 amino acids: CASSSQTGQGAHNEQFF. CDR3 nucleotides: TGTGCCAGCAGTTCCCAGACAGGACAGGGGGCTCACAATGAGCAGTTCTTC.

The chain combines TRBV28 with TRBJ2-1; 8 bases fit TRBD2. The CDR3 is 17 amino acids. The J segment lost 1 base and the V segment lost 9 bases, leaving 14 bases of the junction unmatched. Per germline, CDR1 MDHEN and CDR2 SYDVKM. The CDR3 sequence: CASLSSAGGESYNEQFF. The DNA of the CDR3 is TGTGCCAGTCTGTCGTCGGCGGGAGGCGAATCCTACAATGAGCAGTTCTTC.

The genes are TRBV7-9 and TRBJ2-7; D gene unclear. V gave up 6 bases and J gave up 6 bases, with 12 bases separating them. This CDR3 is built from 12 residues. The germline gives CDR1 SEHNR, CDR2 FQNEAQ (reference sequence). The CDR3 here is CASSRNRAEQYF. The CDR3, as DNA: TGTGCCAGCAGTCGAAACCGGGCCGAGCAGTACTTC. Supplemented by reference TRBV7-9 and TRBJ2-7, the full variable domain reads DTGVSQNPRHKITKRGQNVTFRCDPISEHNRLYWYRQTLGQGPEFLTYFQNEAQLEKSRLLSDRFSAERPKGSFSTLEIQRTEQGDSAMYLCASSRNRAEQYFGPGTRLTVT.

This clone was counted a few times. V is TRBV4-2 and J is TRBJ2-7; maybe TRBD2 (5 bases). V lost 0 bases and J 3 bases, leaving 6 bases between the germline ends. The CDR3 runs to 13 residues. CDR1 is LGHNA and CDR2 is YNFKEQ in the germline V gene. CDR3 sequence: CASSQDSGYEQYF. CDR3 DNA: TGTGCCAGCAGCCAAGACAGCGGCTACGAGCAGTACTTC.

The V call is TRBV5-5, the J call TRBJ2-5, with a possible D match to TRBD2 (7 bases). From germline, CDR1 is SGHKS and CDR2 YYEKEE (reference sequence). V gave up 0 bases and J gave up 7 bases, with 19 bases separating them. The CDR3 runs 16 residues. This chain's CDR3 is CASSLAGPGGQGTQYF. CDR3 DNA: TGTGCCAGCAGCTTGGCCGGCCCGGGGGGCCAGGGGACCCAGTACTTC.

The V gene is TRBV18, the J gene TRBJ2-7; weak D call: TRBD1 (6 bases). CDR1 is KGHSH, CDR2 LQKENI, per germline. This CDR3 has 15 residues. Trimming shortened V by 3 bases and J by 3 bases, and 15 bases separated the two germline ends. The CDR3 protein is CASSPQGSLGYEQYF. The CDR3 nucleotides are TGTGCCAGCTCACCCCAGGGGTCGCTAGGCTACGAGCAGTACTTC.

This chain connects TRBV15 to TRBJ2-6; TRBD1 matches 8 bases. This CDR3 is 18 amino acids long. The ends lost 0 bases at V and 2 bases at J; junction bases unmatched: 6. CDR1 LNHNV and CDR2 YYDKDF come from the germline V gene (reference sequence). CDR3 nucleotides: TGTGCCACCAGCAGAGATGCCCCAGGGGGCGCTGGGGCCAACGTCCTGACTTTC. This codes for CATSRDAPGGAGANVLTF.